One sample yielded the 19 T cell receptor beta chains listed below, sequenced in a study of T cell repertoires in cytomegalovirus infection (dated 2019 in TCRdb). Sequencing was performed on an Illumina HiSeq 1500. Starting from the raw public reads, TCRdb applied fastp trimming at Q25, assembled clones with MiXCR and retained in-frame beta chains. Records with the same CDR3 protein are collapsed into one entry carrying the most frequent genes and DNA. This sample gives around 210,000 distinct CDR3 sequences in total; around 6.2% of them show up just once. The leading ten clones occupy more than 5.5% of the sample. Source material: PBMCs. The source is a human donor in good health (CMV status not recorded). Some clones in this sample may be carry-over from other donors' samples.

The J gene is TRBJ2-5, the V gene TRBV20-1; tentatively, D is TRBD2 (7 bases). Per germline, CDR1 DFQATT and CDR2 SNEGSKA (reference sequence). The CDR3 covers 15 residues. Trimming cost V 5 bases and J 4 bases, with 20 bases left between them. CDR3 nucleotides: TGCAGTGCTCCAAGACGGCGGGGGCCGGGAGAGACCCAGTACTTC. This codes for CSAPRRRGPGETQYF.

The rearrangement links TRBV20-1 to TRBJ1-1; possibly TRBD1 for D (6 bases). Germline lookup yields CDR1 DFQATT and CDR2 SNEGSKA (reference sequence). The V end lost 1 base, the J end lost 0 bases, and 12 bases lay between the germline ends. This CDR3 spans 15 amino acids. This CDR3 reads CSARGTARLNTEAFF. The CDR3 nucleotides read TGCAGTGCTAGAGGGACAGCGAGGTTGAACACTGAAGCTTTCTTT.

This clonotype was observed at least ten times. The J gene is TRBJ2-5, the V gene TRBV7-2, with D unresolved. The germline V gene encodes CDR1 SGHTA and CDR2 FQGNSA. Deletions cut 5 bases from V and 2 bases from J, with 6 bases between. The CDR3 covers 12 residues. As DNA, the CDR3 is TGTGCCAGCAGCGACCTTCAAGAGACCCAGTACTTC. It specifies CASSDLQETQYF. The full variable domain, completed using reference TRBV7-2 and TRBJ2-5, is GAGVSQSPSNKVTEKGKDVELRCDPISGHTALYWYRQSLGQGLEFLIYFQGNSAPDKSGLPSDRFSAERTGGSVSTLTIQRTQQEDSAVYLCASSDLQETQYFGPGTRLLVL.

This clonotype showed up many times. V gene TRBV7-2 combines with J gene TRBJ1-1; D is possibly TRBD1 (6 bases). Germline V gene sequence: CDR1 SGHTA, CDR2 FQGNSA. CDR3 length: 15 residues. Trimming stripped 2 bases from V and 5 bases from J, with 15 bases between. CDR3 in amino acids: CASSLTKQGGTEAFF. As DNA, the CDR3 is TGTGCCAGCAGCTTAACCAAACAGGGCGGGACTGAAGCTTTCTTT.

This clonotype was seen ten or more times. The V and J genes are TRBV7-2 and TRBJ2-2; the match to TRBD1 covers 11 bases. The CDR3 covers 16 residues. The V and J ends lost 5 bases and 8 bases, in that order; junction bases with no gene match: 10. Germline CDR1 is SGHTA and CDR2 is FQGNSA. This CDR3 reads CASSLNPGQGVGELFF. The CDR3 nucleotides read TGTGCCAGCAGCCTCAACCCGGGACAGGGGGTAGGGGAGCTGTTTTTT. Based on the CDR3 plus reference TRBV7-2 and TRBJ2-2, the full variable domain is GAGVSQSPSNKVTEKGKDVELRCDPISGHTALYWYRQSLGQGLEFLIYFQGNSAPDKSGLPSDRFSAERTGGSVSTLTIQRTQQEDSAVYLCASSLNPGQGVGELFFGEGSRLTVL.

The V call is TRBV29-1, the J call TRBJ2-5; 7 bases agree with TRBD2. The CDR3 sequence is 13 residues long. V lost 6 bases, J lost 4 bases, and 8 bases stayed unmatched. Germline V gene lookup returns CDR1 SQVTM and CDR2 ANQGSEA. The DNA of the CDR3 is TGCAGCGTAGCACCGGGACTAATAGAGACCCAGTACTTC. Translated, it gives CSVAPGLIETQYF.

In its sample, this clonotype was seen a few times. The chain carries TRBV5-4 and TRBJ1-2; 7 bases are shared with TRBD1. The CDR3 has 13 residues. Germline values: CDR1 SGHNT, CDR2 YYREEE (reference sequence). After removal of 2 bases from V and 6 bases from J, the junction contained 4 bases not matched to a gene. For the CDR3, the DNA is TGTGCCAGCAGCTTACGGGACAGAAATGGCTACACCTTC. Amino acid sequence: CASSLRDRNGYTF.

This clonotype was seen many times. The CDR3 sequence: CASSVDGTGGYEQYF. In DNA form, the CDR3 reads TGTGCCAGCAGCGTAGACGGGACAGGGGGCTACGAGCAGTACTTC. The chain employs TRBV7-3 and TRBJ2-7, with TRBD1 matching over 11 bases. The V gene's germline CDR1 is SGHTA and CDR2 FQGTGA. The CDR3 length is 15 residues. V lost 5 bases, J lost 3 bases, and 6 bases stayed unmatched.

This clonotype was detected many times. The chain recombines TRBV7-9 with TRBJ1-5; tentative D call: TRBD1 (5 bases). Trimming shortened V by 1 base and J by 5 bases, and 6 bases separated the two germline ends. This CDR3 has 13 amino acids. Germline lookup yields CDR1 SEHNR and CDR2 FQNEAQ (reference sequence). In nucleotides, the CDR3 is TGTGCCAGCAGCTTAGTACAGGATCAGCCCCAGCATTTT. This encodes CASSLVQDQPQHF.

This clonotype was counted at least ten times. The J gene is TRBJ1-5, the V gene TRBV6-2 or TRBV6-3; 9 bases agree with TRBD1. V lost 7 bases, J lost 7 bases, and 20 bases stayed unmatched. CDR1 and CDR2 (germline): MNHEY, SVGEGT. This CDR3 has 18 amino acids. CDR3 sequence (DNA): TGTGCCAGCACTATCCATTCTCCCGGGACAGGGAGTAGCCAGCCCCAGCATTTT. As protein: CASTIHSPGTGSSQPQHF.

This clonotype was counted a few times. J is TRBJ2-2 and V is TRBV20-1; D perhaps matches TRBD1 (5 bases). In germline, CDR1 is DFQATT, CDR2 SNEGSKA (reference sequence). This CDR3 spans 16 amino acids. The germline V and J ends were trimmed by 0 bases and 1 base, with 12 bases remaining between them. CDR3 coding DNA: TGCAGTGCTAGAGATAACAGGAGAGGGAACACCGGGGAGCTGTTTTTT. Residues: CSARDNRRGNTGELFF.

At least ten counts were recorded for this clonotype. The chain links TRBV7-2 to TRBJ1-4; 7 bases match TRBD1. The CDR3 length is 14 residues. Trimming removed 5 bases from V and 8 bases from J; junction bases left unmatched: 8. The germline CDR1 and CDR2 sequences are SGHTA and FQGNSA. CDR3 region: CASSRDSFDEKLFF. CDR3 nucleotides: TGTGCCAGCAGCCGGGACAGTTTCGACGAAAAACTGTTTTTT.

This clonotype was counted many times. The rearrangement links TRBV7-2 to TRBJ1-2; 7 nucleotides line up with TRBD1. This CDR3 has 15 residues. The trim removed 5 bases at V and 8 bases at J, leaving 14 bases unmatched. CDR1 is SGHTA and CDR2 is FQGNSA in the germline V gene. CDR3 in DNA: TGTGCCAGCAGCCTCCTTAGGGGGCAGGAGGAAGGCTACACCTTC. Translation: CASSLLRGQEEGYTF.

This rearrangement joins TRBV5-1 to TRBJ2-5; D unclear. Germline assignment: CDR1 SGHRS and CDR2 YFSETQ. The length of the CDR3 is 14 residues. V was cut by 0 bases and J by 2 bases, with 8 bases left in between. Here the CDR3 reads CASSLGWGQETQYF. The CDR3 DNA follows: TGCGCCAGCAGCTTGGGATGGGGTCAAGAGACCCAGTACTTC.

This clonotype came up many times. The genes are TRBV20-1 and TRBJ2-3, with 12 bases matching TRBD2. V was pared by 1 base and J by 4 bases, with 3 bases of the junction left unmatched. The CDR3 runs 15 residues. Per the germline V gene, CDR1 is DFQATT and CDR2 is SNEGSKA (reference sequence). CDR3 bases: TGCAGTGCTAGAGCCCTAGCGGGGGGGCCAGATACGCAGTATTTT. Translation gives CSARALAGGPDTQYF.

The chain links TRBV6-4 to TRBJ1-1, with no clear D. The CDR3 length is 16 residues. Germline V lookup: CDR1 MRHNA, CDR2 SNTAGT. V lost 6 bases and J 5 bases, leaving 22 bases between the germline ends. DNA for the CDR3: TGTGCCAGCAGGGCCGTCATATTTACTAGTAAGACTGAAGCTTTCTTT. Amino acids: CASRAVIFTSKTEAFF.

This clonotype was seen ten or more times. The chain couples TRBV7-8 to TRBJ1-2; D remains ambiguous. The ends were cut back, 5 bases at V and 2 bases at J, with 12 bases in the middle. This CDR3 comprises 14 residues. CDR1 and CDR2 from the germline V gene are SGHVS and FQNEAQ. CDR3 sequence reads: CASSLQTENYGYTF. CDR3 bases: TGTGCCAGCAGCCTACAGACGGAGAACTATGGCTACACCTTC.

The CDR3 DNA reads as TGTGCCAGCAGCCGTGTAGGGGTATACACTGAAGCTTTCTTT. This codes for CASSRVGVYTEAFF. V is TRBV25-1 and J is TRBJ1-1, with a weak D call TRBD1 (5 bases). Between the trimmed V and J ends, which lost 6 bases and 3 bases, there was a span of 14 bases. This CDR3 comprises 14 residues. The germline gives CDR1 MGHDK, CDR2 SYGVNS.

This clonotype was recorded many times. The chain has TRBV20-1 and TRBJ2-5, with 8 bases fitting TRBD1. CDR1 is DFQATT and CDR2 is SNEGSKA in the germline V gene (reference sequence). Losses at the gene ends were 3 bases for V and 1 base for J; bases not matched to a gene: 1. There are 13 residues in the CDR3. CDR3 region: CSASGQGQETQYF. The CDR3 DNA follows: TGCAGTGCTAGCGGACAGGGCCAAGAGACCCAGTACTTC.